This is a list of T cell receptor beta chains from one sample in a study of OX40 agonist ivuxolimab in advanced cancers. Assay: immunoSEQ multiplex PCR; the TCRdb copy retains only in-frame clones and omits some. Of approximately 54,000 clones listed, under 95% were seen once; the top ten hold 8.7%. The starting material was CD4+ or CD8+ T cells sorted from blood, obtained in a trial of the OX40 agonist ivuxolimab. The receptors derive from an adult with an advanced solid tumor such as melanoma, head and neck, liver or kidney cancer. Both conserved end residues are part of each CDR3. Fields, in order: D gene, J gene, clone size, V gene, CDR3 DNA, CDR3 protein. The D gene is left open where the match is weak. Clone size is stated in some rows and not others, as once, few, many or a class when expanded.

D gene: -; J gene: TRBJ2-1; clone size: -; V gene: TRBV27; CDR3 DNA: TGTGCCAGCAGTCAAAGGAGGGGCCCTCGCCACAATGAGCAGTTCTTC; CDR3 protein: CASSQRRGPRHNEQFF
D gene: TRBD1; J gene: TRBJ2-7; clone size: -; V gene: TRBV5-4; CDR3 DNA: TGTGCCAGCAGTCTAGAGGGACAGGGTATCACCTACGAGCAGTACTTC; CDR3 protein: CASSLEGQGITYEQYF
D gene: -; J gene: TRBJ2-7; clone size: -; V gene: TRBV27; CDR3 DNA: TGTGCCAGCAGTTACCACCCGGGGCAGGGCGACTACGAGCAGTACTTC; CDR3 protein: CASSYHPGQGDYEQYF
D gene: TRBD1; J gene: TRBJ1-1; clone size: -; V gene: TRBV28; CDR3 DNA: TGTGCCAGCAGATGGACAGGGACTAACACTGAAGCTTTCTTT; CDR3 protein: CASRWTGTNTEAFF
D gene: -; J gene: TRBJ2-2; clone size: -; V gene: TRBV19; CDR3 DNA: TGTGCCAGTAGGGCGCGAGTTGGGCAGCCAGACACCGGGGAGCTGTTTTTT; CDR3 protein: CASRARVGQPDTGELFF
D gene: -; J gene: TRBJ1-5; clone size: -; V gene: TRBV27; CDR3 DNA: TGTGCCAGCAGTCTCGGGGCGCGAGGCAATCAGCCCCAGCATTTT; CDR3 protein: CASSLGARGNQPQHF
D gene: TRBD1; J gene: TRBJ2-1; clone size: once; V gene: TRBV19; CDR3 DNA: TGTGCCAGTAGTATGGGACAGTACAATGAGCAGTTCTTC; CDR3 protein: CASSMGQYNEQFF
D gene: TRBD2; J gene: TRBJ2-1; clone size: once; V gene: TRBV11-2; CDR3 DNA: TGTGCCAGCAGCTTACTGAGCGGGATAAACGAGCAGTTCTTC; CDR3 protein: CASSLLSGINEQFF
D gene: -; J gene: TRBJ2-1; clone size: -; V gene: TRBV27; CDR3 DNA: TGTGCCAGCAGTTATGAGGGGTACAATGAGCAGTTCTTC; CDR3 protein: CASSYEGYNEQFF
D gene: -; J gene: TRBJ2-7; clone size: -; V gene: TRBV29-1; CDR3 DNA: TGCAGCGTTGAAGAAGGGGCCTCCTACGAGCAGTACTTC; CDR3 protein: CSVEEGASYEQYF
D gene: -; J gene: TRBJ1-1; clone size: -; V gene: TRBV10-3; CDR3 DNA: TGTGCCATCAGTGGTAGGGACGGGGGTGCCACTGAAGCTTTCTTT; CDR3 protein: CAISGRDGGATEAFF